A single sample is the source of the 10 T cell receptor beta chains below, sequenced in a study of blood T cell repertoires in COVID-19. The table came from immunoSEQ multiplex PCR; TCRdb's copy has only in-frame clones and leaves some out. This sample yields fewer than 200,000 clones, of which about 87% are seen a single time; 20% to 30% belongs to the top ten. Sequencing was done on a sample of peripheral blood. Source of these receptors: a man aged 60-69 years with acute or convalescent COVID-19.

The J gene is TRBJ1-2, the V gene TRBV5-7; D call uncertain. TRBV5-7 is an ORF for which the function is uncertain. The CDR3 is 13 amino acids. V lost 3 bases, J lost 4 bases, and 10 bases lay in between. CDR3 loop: CASSWEVLYGYTF. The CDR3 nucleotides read TGTGCCAGCAGCTGGGAGGTTCTCTATGGCTACACCTTC.

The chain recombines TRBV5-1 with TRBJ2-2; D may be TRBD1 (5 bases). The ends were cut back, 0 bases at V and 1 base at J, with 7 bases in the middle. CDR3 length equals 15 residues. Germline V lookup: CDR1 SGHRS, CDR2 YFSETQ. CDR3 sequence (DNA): TGCGCCAGCAGCTTGGCAGGGCAGAACACCGGGGAGCTGTTTTTT. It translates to CASSLAGQNTGELFF.

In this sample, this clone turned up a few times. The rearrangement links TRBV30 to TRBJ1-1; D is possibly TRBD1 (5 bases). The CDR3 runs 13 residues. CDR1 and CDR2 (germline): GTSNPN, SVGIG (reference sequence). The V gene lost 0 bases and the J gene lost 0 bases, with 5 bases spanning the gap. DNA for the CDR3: TGTGCCTGGAGTGTGGACATGAACACTGAAGCTTTCTTT. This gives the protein CAWSVDMNTEAFF.

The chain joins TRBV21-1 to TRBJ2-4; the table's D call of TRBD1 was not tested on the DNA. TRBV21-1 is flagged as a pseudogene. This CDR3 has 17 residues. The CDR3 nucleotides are TGTGCCAGCAGCGAGGGGGGACAGGGGGGAGCCAAAAACATTCAGTACTTC. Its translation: CASSEGGQGGAKNIQYF.

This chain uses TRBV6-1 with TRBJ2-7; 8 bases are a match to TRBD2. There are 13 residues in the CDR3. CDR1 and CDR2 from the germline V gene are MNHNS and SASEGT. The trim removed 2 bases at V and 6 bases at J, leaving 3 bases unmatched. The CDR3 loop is CASSESREGEQYV. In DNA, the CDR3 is TGTGCCAGCAGTGAATCCCGGGAGGGCGAGCAGTACGTC.

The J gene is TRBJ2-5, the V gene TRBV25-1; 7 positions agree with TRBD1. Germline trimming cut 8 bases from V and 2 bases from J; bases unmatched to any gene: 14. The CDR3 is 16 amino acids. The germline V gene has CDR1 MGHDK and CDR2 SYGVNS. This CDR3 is CASGTYKGQLQETQYF. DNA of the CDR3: TGTGCCAGCGGCACCTATAAGGGACAGCTTCAAGAGACCCAGTACTTC. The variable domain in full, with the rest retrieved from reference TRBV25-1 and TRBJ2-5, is EADIYQTPRYLVIGTGKKITLECSQTMGHDKMYWYQQDPGMELHLIHYSYGVNSTEKGDLSSESTVSRIRTEHFPLTLESARPSHTSQYLCASGTYKGQLQETQYFGPGTRLLVL.

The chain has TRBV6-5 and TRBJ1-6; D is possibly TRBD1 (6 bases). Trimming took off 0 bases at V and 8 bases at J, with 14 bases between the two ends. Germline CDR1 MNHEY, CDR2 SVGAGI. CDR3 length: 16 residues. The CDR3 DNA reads TGTGCCAGCAGTTACTCGGGCAGGGGATCGTATTCACCCCTCCACTTT. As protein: CASSYSGRGSYSPLHF.

CDR3 region: CASSFSPPDLALRGLNYGYTF. The CDR3, as DNA: TGCGCCAGCAGCTTCAGCCCCCCAGACCTAGCCTTACGCGGGCTTAACTATGGCTACACCTTC. V usage is TRBV5-1 and J usage is TRBJ1-2; no firm D call. The CDR3 covers 21 residues. Germline V gene data show CDR1 as SGHRS and CDR2 as YFSETQ. Trimming took off 2 bases at V and 1 base at J, with 30 bases between the two ends.

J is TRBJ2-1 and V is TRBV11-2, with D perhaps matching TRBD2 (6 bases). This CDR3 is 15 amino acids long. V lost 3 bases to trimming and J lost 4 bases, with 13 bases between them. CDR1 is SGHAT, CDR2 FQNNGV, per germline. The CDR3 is CASSFVADPYNEQFF. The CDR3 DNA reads TGTGCCAGCAGCTTTGTAGCGGACCCATACAATGAGCAGTTCTTC.

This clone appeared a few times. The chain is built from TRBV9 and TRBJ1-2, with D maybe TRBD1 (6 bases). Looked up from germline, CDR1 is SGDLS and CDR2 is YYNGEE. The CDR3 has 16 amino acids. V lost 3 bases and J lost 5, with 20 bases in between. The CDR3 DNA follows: TGTGCCAGCAGCGGCCCCCTCGACAGGCAGGGGTATGGCTACACCTTC. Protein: CASSGPLDRQGYGYTF.